The 15 T cell receptor beta chains below were found in one sample sequenced in a study of cytomegalovirus exposure and HLA in healthy donors. It was with 60 Vbeta and 13 Jbeta primers that the PCR ran. TCRdb keeps only in-frame clones here, not all; method: immunoSEQ multiplex PCR. The sample has 54,000 or so clones, 50% to 70% seen once. Sequences were obtained from PBMCs. These TCRs come from a human donor in good health.

The rearrangement links TRBV7-2 to TRBJ2-5; TRBD1 might be the D (6 bases). V dropped 4 bases and J dropped 5 bases, with 11 bases sitting between them. Looked up from germline, CDR1 is SGHTA and CDR2 is FQGNSA. The CDR3 totals 13 residues. The CDR3 DNA reads as TGTGCCAGCAGCTCCCGACAGGTGGAGACCCAGTACTTC. It yields the protein CASSSRQVETQYF.

This clone was observed a handful of times. The chain uses TRBV11-2 and TRBJ1-2, with a weak D call TRBD1 (6 bases). V was trimmed by 4 bases and J by 6 bases, leaving 18 bases between them. Germline loops: CDR1 SGHAT, CDR2 FQNNGV. The CDR3 consists of 15 residues. CDR3 nucleotides: TGTGCCAGCAGCTCCCCCCGGGACACTCGAAATGGCTACACCTTC. It is translated as CASSSPRDTRNGYTF.

The chain combines TRBV10-1 with TRBJ1-2, with D unclear. The CDR3 runs to 14 residues. V lost 4 bases and J lost 4, with 13 bases in between. Germline V gene lookup returns CDR1 WNHNN and CDR2 SYGVQD (reference sequence). In nucleotides, the CDR3 is TGCGCCAGCAGTGCTTCGGGGTATGCCTATGGCTACACCTTC. Translation: CASSASGYAYGYTF.

This chain uses TRBV10-2 with TRBJ1-1, with unresolved D. The CDR3 consists of 15 residues. Trimming removed 10 bases at V and 6 bases at J, with 24 bases between. Germline loops: CDR1 WSHSY, CDR2 SAAADI. The CDR3 sequence: CATHPPRGQLAEAFF. The CDR3 DNA reads TGCGCCACCCATCCGCCCCGAGGGCAGTTGGCTGAAGCTTTCTTT.

In its sample, this clone was seen a few times. The chain recombines TRBV30 with TRBJ2-5, with 7 bases matching TRBD2. Germline-derived CDR1 and CDR2 are GTSNPN and SVGIG (reference sequence). This CDR3 is built from 14 residues. J lost 0 bases, V lost 6 bases, and 7 bases had no gene match. The CDR3 sequence: CACPGAGNQETQYF. CDR3 DNA: TGTGCCTGCCCAGGAGCGGGGAACCAAGAGACCCAGTACTTC.

This clone has only a few counts. V and J are TRBV5-4 and TRBJ1-2; D may be TRBD1 (5 bases). CDR3 length equals 12 residues. V was shortened by 0 bases and J by 5 bases, with 5 bases between the two germline ends. The germline gives CDR1 SGHNT, CDR2 YYREEE (reference sequence). CDR3 sequence: CASSLAGYGYTF. The CDR3 coding sequence is TGTGCCAGCAGCTTGGCAGGGTATGGCTACACCTTC.

This clone was seen only once. This CDR3 reads CASSPALRVNTEAFF. In nucleotides, the CDR3 is TGTGCCAGCAGTCCCGCCCTCAGGGTGAACACTGAAGCTTTCTTT. This chain uses TRBV27 with TRBJ1-1; D is possibly TRBD1 (5 bases). The germline V gene encodes CDR1 MNHEY and CDR2 SMNVEV (reference sequence). V was trimmed by 5 bases and J by 0 bases, leaving 13 bases between them. The length of the CDR3 is 15 residues.

The chain joins TRBV11-2 to TRBJ2-7; 8 bases are shared with TRBD2. The V gene's germline CDR1 is SGHAT and CDR2 FQNNGV. With 3 bases clipped from V and 7 bases from J, the junction kept 2 bases outside the gene matches. The CDR3 is made up of 12 amino acids. The CDR3 sequence is CASSFSGGEQYF. The CDR3 DNA sequence: TGTGCCAGCAGCTTTTCGGGAGGGGAGCAGTACTTC.

J is TRBJ1-4 and V is TRBV6-6; 8 bases map to TRBD1. J gave up 7 bases and V 5 bases, and 12 bases lay outside the gene matches. The CDR3 totals 16 residues. Looked up from germline, CDR1 is MNHNY and CDR2 is SVGAGI (reference sequence). The CDR3 sequence: CASSPDRATGGEKLFF. The CDR3 bases are TGTGCCAGCAGTCCGGACAGGGCCACTGGCGGTGAAAAACTGTTTTTT.

The count of this clone is one. The sample has other DNA sequences that encode this CDR3 too. The CDR3 bases are TGCAGCGTTGGGACTCCAAATGAAAAACTGTTTTTT. Translating it yields CSVGTPNEKLFF. The V call is TRBV29-1, the J call TRBJ1-4, with unresolved D. Trimming took 4 bases from V and 5 from J, leaving 8 bases between them. The CDR3 contains 12 residues. Germline V gives CDR1 SQVTM, CDR2 ANQGSEA.

The chain uses TRBV6-5 and TRBJ1-2; D perhaps matches TRBD1 (5 bases). V was shortened by 6 bases and J by 4 bases, with 12 bases between the two germline ends. Per the germline V gene, CDR1 is MNHEY and CDR2 is SVGAGI. The CDR3 runs 13 residues. The DNA of the CDR3 is TGTGCCAGCAGGATCGGACATGCCTATGGCTACACCTTC. Encoded protein: CASRIGHAYGYTF.

The chain joins TRBV7-2 to TRBJ2-5, with a tentative D call TRBD2 (6 bases). The CDR3 consists of 14 residues. Looked up from germline, CDR1 is SGHTA and CDR2 is FQGNSA. Deletions cut 5 bases from V and 1 base from J, with 11 bases between. The CDR3 DNA sequence: TGTGCCAGCAGCCGGGACTGGATCCAAGAGACCCAGTACTTC. This encodes CASSRDWIQETQYF.

The chain uses TRBV7-9 and TRBJ1-4; D gene uncertain. This CDR3 region has 18 residues. Trimming cost V 0 bases and J 2 bases, with 16 bases left between them. The germline gives CDR1 SEHNR, CDR2 FQNEAQ (reference sequence). CDR3 nucleotide sequence: TGTGCCAGCAGCTTAGCGCCAGGCTATTTTACGACTAATGAAAAACTGTTTTTT. Residues: CASSLAPGYFTTNEKLFF.

The chain couples TRBV5-1 to TRBJ2-3; TRBD1 might be the D (5 bases). CDR1 SGHRS and CDR2 YFSETQ come from the germline V gene. With 0 bases removed from V and 2 bases from J, the gap between germline ends came to 7 bases. The CDR3 is made up of 14 amino acids. The CDR3 loop is CASSLEGATDTQYF. The DNA of the CDR3 is TGCGCCAGCAGCTTGGAAGGGGCCACAGATACGCAGTATTTT.

This clone was picked up a small number of times. Additional DNA sequences in this sample encode the identical CDR3. The chain combines TRBV5-6 with TRBJ1-5, with D possibly matching TRBD1 (5 bases). The CDR3 is 14 residues long. The germline V gene has CDR1 SGHDT and CDR2 YYEEEE. Trimming pared 0 bases from V and 6 bases from J, leaving 10 bases between. CDR3 in amino acids: CASSLAGGGQPQHF. CDR3 in DNA: TGTGCCAGCAGCTTGGCCGGGGGGGGTCAGCCCCAGCATTTT.